This T cell receptor beta chain was recovered during a study of shared T cell receptors in the human thymus (dated by TCRdb to the early 2020s). Study-level background: The study investigated the way shared, self-reactive T-cell receptor alpha chains are produced in the human thymus.

The library was built by means of the immunoSEQ multiplex PCR assay. In its TCRdb copy, this immuneACCESS table keeps in-frame sequences only and misses some clones. Where compared with another copy, unresolved V genes explain less than half of these, and the others have no known cause. Recorded for this sample are some 660,000 clones; over 75% of them occurred a single time. The biggest ten clones account for roughly 0.0086% of the sample. Points on this clone: The antigen it binds to is not known. No quality values exist for individual bases; no much larger clone is one base distant.

Its CDR3 holds 13 amino acids, cysteine through phenylalanine. Only CDR3 DNA is held: 39 bases, read in frame from base 1. V and J are truncated by 1 base and 2 bases respectively, leaving an intervening sequence of 5 bases. The CDR1 and CDR2 encoded by the germline V gene are LGHNA and YSLEER. These data were also reused for a study on human thymus T cells. As the second publication notes: In Finland, the donors were immunologically healthy infants who were having open corrective cardiac surgery for congenital heart defects. Thymus tissue was collected as surgical resects that were removed during corrective cardiac surgery. V and J gene segment usage appeared biased in both thymic and peripheral blood repertoires. Highly overlapping thymic TCR repertoires among unrelated individuals were reported in the related research. The study used about 8 infant thymus samples plus four related peripheral blood samples to characterize TCR alpha and beta repertoires. Donor ages ranging from 7 to 244 days were recorded, and a handful of male and a couple of female infants were included in the cohort. Thymocytes were mechanically released from the tissue and were stored as pellets of 10-30 million cells at -70 degrees C. A QIAsymphony instrument was used to extract genomic DNA from frozen cell pellets. Using the immunoSEQ multiplex PCR assay, the TCRB and TCRAD loci were amplified from a standardized quantity of quality-controlled genomic DNA. The V(D)J region was spanned by amplicons of a length sufficient to cover the CDR3 and to identify V and J genes. The amplicons were sequenced on an Illumina platform via the commercial immunoSEQ service. Primer bias and sequencing errors were corrected as previously described, and TCRAD and TCRB definitions were based on the IMGT database. Repertoires were analysed with immunoSEQ Analyzer 3.0 and VDJTools, covering basic statistics, V/J segment usage, diversity estimates, rarefaction and pairwise overlap. Diversity was estimated using the Chao1, ChaoE, Efron-Thisted, Shannon and inverse Simpson indices, and was also estimated on datasets down-sampled to the size of the smallest sample. Repertoire overlap used strict matching of CDR3 nucleotide sequence, V gene and J gene, with Jaccard-based multidimensional scaling clustering. On average, around 810,000 unique TCRB clonotypes were obtained from thymus samples, compared with approximately 80,000 from blood samples.

This receptor was taken from a boy in the first two years of life with a congenital heart defect. Donor details come from another sample of the same person, matched by shared clones. Sequencing input: thymocytes. The rearranged chain carries TRBV4-3 and TRBJ1-2, with the D gene too uncertain to name. The DNA sequence is as follows: TGCGCCAGCAGCCAAGTGGAGAACTATGGCTACACCTTC. This sequence encodes CASSQVENYGYTF.